The 16 T cell receptor beta chains below were found in one sample sequenced in a study of T-cell memory formation after mild COVID-19. One entry per CDR3 protein results from TCRdb running MiXCR on the 5' RACE reads. The table lists about 560,000 distinct CDR3 sequences, roughly 17% of them singletons. Sequencing was carried out using PBMCs or a T cell subset sorted from them (not recorded which). The receptor source for this set is an adult woman who had mild COVID-19 (a few samples of this study predate the infection). Cell type and time point are not known.

Comment on this clonotype: A junction boundary mismatches the germline segment, possibly from a read error. V is TRBV4-1 and J is TRBJ1-1, with D perhaps matching TRBD1 (6 bases). Germline V gene sequence: CDR1 MGHRA, CDR2 YSYEKL. The CDR3 is 13 residues long. The CDR3 nucleotides are TGCGCCAGCAGCCATATCCGGGACACTAAAGCTTTCTTT. It is translated as CASSHIRDTKAFF.

This clonotype appeared a few times. This chain joins TRBV7-2 and TRBJ1-1; tentative D call: TRBD1 (6 bases). The CDR3 covers 13 residues. Germline CDR1 SGHTA, CDR2 FQGNSA. Trimming took off 5 bases at V and 3 bases at J, with 10 bases between the two ends. The CDR3 is CASSRRGYTEAFF. The CDR3 DNA reads as TGTGCCAGCAGCCGCAGGGGCTACACTGAAGCTTTCTTT.

V gene TRBV27 combines with J gene TRBJ1-5, with D tentatively TRBD1 (6 bases). The germline gives CDR1 MNHEY, CDR2 SMNVEV (reference sequence). V was cut by 4 bases and J by 3 bases, with 10 bases left in between. This CDR3 spans 14 amino acids. Here the CDR3 reads CASSSRQVNQPQHF. The DNA for the CDR3 is TGTGCCAGCAGTTCCCGACAGGTCAATCAGCCCCAGCATTTT.

This clonotype has at least ten counts. The chain uses TRBV2 and TRBJ2-1; 7 nucleotides line up with TRBD2. Looked up from germline, CDR1 is SNHLY and CDR2 is FYNNEI. The junction had 3 bases not matched to a gene; V was cut back by 4 bases and J by 9 bases. This CDR3 spans 12 amino acids. The CDR3 sequence: CASSGLAFEQFF. The CDR3 coding sequence is TGTGCCAGCAGTGGACTAGCATTTGAGCAGTTCTTC.

This clonotype was seen more than once but under ten times. CDR3 bases: TGTGCCAGTAGTACTAGCGGGATTGACACCGGGGAGCTGTTTTTT. This gives the protein CASSTSGIDTGELFF. The chain combines TRBV19 with TRBJ2-2; 9 nucleotides match TRBD2. Germline loops: CDR1 LNHDA, CDR2 SQIVND (reference sequence). J gave up 3 bases and V 4 bases, and 3 bases lay outside the gene matches. CDR3 length equals 15 residues.

The genes are TRBV7-6 and TRBJ2-7; 9 nucleotides align to TRBD1. Trimming at V came to 5 bases and at J to 6 bases, leaving 11 bases not matched to a gene. Germline assignment: CDR1 SGHVS and CDR2 FNYEAQ. The CDR3 length is 15 residues. The CDR3: CASSPGAGTGSEQYF. The CDR3 DNA reads TGTGCCAGCAGCCCAGGGGCTGGGACAGGGTCCGAGCAGTACTTC.

The chain combines TRBV7-9 with TRBJ1-6; 7 bases match TRBD1. V lost 3 bases, J lost 3 bases, and 5 bases stayed unmatched. The CDR3 has 16 residues. Germline CDR1 is SEHNR and CDR2 is FQNEAQ (reference sequence). The CDR3 bases are TGTGCCAGCAGCTTTCTTGGGACAGTCTATAATTCACCCCTCCACTTT. Protein sequence: CASSFLGTVYNSPLHF.

The V and J genes are TRBV24-1 and TRBJ2-1; 7 nucleotides align to TRBD1. There are 13 residues in the CDR3. Germline V lookup: CDR1 KGHDR, CDR2 SFDVKD. Trimming removed 4 bases from V and 9 bases from J; junction bases left unmatched: 5. CDR3 sequence (DNA): TGTGCCACCAGTGAACAGGGGTTTGGTGAGCAGTTCTTC. Translating it yields CATSEQGFGEQFF.

This clonotype was observed a few times. The chain's CDR3 is CASRPRGQGGTGELFF. The CDR3 nucleotides read TGTGCCAGCAGACCACGGGGACAGGGGGGGACCGGGGAGCTGTTTTTT. J is TRBJ2-2 and V is TRBV11-2; TRBD1 matches at 11 bases. The CDR3 runs to 16 residues. With 6 bases clipped from V and 5 bases from J, the junction kept 8 bases outside the gene matches. CDR1 and CDR2 (germline): SGHAT, FQNNGV.

The rearrangement links TRBV6-2 or TRBV6-3 to TRBJ1-4; perhaps TRBD1 as D (6 bases). The CDR3 is 16 residues long. V lost 0 bases to trimming and J lost 8 bases, with 16 bases between them. Looked up from germline, CDR1 is MNHEY and CDR2 is SVGEGT. The CDR3 is CASSYSSGGGGEKLFF. CDR3 nucleotide sequence: TGTGCCAGCAGTTACTCCTCTGGAGGGGGAGGAGAAAAACTGTTTTTT.

This sequence joins TRBV24-1 and TRBJ2-6, with 10 bases that match TRBD2. CDR1 KGHDR and CDR2 SFDVKD come from the germline V gene. Losses at the gene ends were 3 bases for V and 2 bases for J; bases not matched to a gene: 12. The CDR3 is made up of 20 amino acids. The CDR3 sequence: CATSDKTSGKPAPGANVLTF. DNA for the CDR3: TGTGCCACCAGTGATAAAACTAGCGGGAAACCTGCCCCTGGGGCCAACGTCCTGACTTTC.

The table lists this clonotype with a few counts. The rearrangement joins TRBV12-3 or TRBV12-4 to TRBJ2-2; no clear D gene. There are 15 residues in the CDR3. Trimming took 2 bases from V and 0 from J, leaving 7 bases between them. CDR3: CASSLKPTNTGELFF. DNA of the CDR3: TGTGCCAGCAGTTTAAAGCCAACGAACACCGGGGAGCTGTTTTTT.

In this sample, this clonotype turned up a few times. This chain joins TRBV20-1 and TRBJ2-7, with 12 bases matching TRBD1. The V segment lost 5 bases and the J segment 5 bases; nucleotides outside the gene matches: 7. The CDR3 covers 14 residues. Per the germline V gene, CDR1 is DFQATT and CDR2 is SNEGSKA (reference sequence). The CDR3 sequence is CSARFGTGGHEQYF. In nucleotides, the CDR3 is TGCAGTGCTCGTTTCGGGACAGGGGGCCACGAGCAGTACTTC.

This clonotype was counted a few times. This rearrangement joins TRBV4-1 to TRBJ2-3; 11 bases fit TRBD2. The CDR3 is 17 amino acids. Germline CDR1 and CDR2: MGHRA and YSYEKL. V shed 1 base, J shed 5 bases, and the junction held 8 bases outside the gene matches. The CDR3 loop reads CASSQVGLAGGRDTQYF. As DNA, the CDR3 is TGCGCCAGCAGCCAAGTGGGTCTAGCGGGGGGAAGAGATACGCAGTATTTT.

This chain joins TRBV7-6 and TRBJ2-5; a weak D match, TRBD2 (6 bases). Germline V gives CDR1 SGHVS, CDR2 FNYEAQ. Trimming stripped 4 bases from V and 5 bases from J, with 11 bases between. There are 13 residues in the CDR3. CDR3 in DNA: TGTGCCAGCAGCTCGGGACTTGCGGAGACCCAGTACTTC. It is translated as CASSSGLAETQYF.

V is TRBV7-9 and J is TRBJ2-7; possible D gene TRBD1, 6 bases. Germline V CDR1 and CDR2: SEHNR, FQNEAQ (reference sequence). This CDR3 region has 20 residues. The V end lost 3 bases, the J end lost 3 bases, and 30 bases lay between the germline ends. The CDR3 nucleotides read TGTGCCAGCAGCTTGGAGGCCCAGGGGAAGAGGGCGGCCTACTACTACGAGCAGTACTTC. Its protein product is CASSLEAQGKRAAYYYEQYF.